This section outlines one T cell receptor (beta chain) sequence together with its context. Profiled with immunoSEQ multiplex PCR; TCRdb holds only in-frame clones, not every one. The table records more than 80,000 clones, 85% to 95% of them present only once. This record belongs to a study of T cell changes during pregnancy in multiple sclerosis. Looked up from germline, CDR1 is SNHLY and CDR2 is FYNNEI. Trimming cost V 5 bases and J 8 bases, with 16 bases left between them. This CDR3 region has 14 residues. Here the sequenced sample was peripheral blood, taken after pregnancy. V is TRBV2 and J is TRBJ1-5; D might be TRBD1 (5 bases). This sequence was found in a female donor with multiple sclerosis, enrolled in a pregnancy study. CDR3 amino acids: CASSLGLSREPQHF. As DNA, the CDR3 is TGTGCCAGCAGTCTTGGCCTTTCCAGGGAGCCCCAGCATTTT.